Listed below are T cell receptor beta chains from one sample, sequenced in a study of blood T cell repertoires in COVID-19. The method was immunoSEQ multiplex PCR; TCRdb's version includes in-frame clones alone and lacks a portion of them. The sample lists 200,000 to 300,000 clones; about 88% were seen once. The specimen sequenced was peripheral blood. These TCRs come from a man aged 25 to 45 with active or convalescent COVID-19. Both conserved end residues are part of each CDR3. The D gene is left open where the match is weak. Clone size is given for some rows only: seen once, a few or many times, or a class if the clone is expanded.

v_call	j_call	d_call	clone_size	cdr3_nt	cdr3_aa
TRBV4-3	TRBJ1-2	TRBD1	-	TGCGCCAGCAGCCAGGACAGGGGAACTGGCTATGGCTACACCTTC	CASSQDRGTGYGYTF
TRBV27	TRBJ2-7	TRBD1	once	TGTGCCAGCAGTATAACCGGGACAGGGAGTACCGAGCAGTACTTC	CASSITGTGSTEQYF
TRBV11-2	TRBJ2-5	-	-	TGTGCCAGCAGCCCCTTGGGCTGGGGGCGGGTAGAGACCCAGTACTTC	CASSPLGWGRVETQYF
TRBV3-1/TRBV3-2	TRBJ2-5	-	-	TGTGCCAGCAGCCAAATGCTATCCACTTCCGAGCCGGGGACCCAGTACTTC	CASSQMLSTSEPGTQYF
TRBV29-1	TRBJ2-2	-	-	TGCAGCGTTGAAGATCGGGGGTTGCGAACCGGGGAGCTGTTTTTT	CSVEDRGLRTGELFF
TRBV5-5	TRBJ2-1	TRBD1	-	TGTGCCAGCAGCGCCCGGGACAGGGGTTACAATGAGCAGTTCTTC	CASSARDRGYNEQFF
TRBV6-5	TRBJ2-1	TRBD2	few	TGTGCCAGCACACCCCCTAGCGGGGGGTACAATGAGCAGTTCTTC	CASTPPSGGYNEQFF
TRBV15	TRBJ1-1	-	-	TGTGCCACCAGCAGAGATTTGGGGGGAAGAACTGAAGCTTTCTTT	CATSRDLGGRTEAFF
TRBV9	TRBJ2-1	-	few	TGTGCCAGCAGCGTTGGGGTGGCCGGACACGGTTCCTACAATGAGCAGTTCTTC	CASSVGVAGHGSYNEQFF
TRBV2	TRBJ1-1	-	-	TGTGCCAGCAGTATACAGGGATGGGGTAACACTGAAGCTTTCTTT	CASSIQGWGNTEAFF
TRBV4-1	TRBJ1-2	TRBD1	few	TGCGCCAGCAGCCACACCGGGACAGGGGTCGTGTCGTATGGCTACACCTTC	CASSHTGTGVVSYGYTF
TRBV10-1	TRBJ2-2	TRBD2	-	TGCGCCAGCAGTGAGTTTGCGGGGGTGAACACCGGGGAGCTGTTTTTT	CASSEFAGVNTGELFF
TRBV5-4	TRBJ1-2	TRBD1	-	TGTGCCAGCAGGAAATCGGGACAGCTTTATGGCTACACCTTC	CASRKSGQLYGYTF
TRBV5-1	TRBJ1-2	TRBD1	-	TGCGCCAGCAGCTGGACAGGGGACTATGGCTACACCTTC	CASSWTGDYGYTF
TRBV6-6	TRBJ1-5	-	-	TGTGCCAGCAGTTACGGTGGGGGCGGCAATCAGCCCCAGCATTTT	CASSYGGGGNQPQHF
TRBV7-9	TRBJ2-7	TRBD1	-	TGTGCCAGCAGCCCAGGGGGCCAGGACGAGCAGTACTTC	CASSPGGQDEQYF
TRBV10-1	TRBJ2-2	-	-	TGCGCCAGCAGTGAAAGGAGAGACACCGGGGAGCTGTTTTTT	CASSERRDTGELFF
TRBV5-8	TRBJ1-2	TRBD1	-	TGTGCCAGCAGCCGACCGGGACAGGGGGAATATGGCTACACCTTC	CASSRPGQGEYGYTF
TRBV5-8	TRBJ1-1	TRBD1	few	TGTGCCAGCAGCCCGGGACAGGGGAACACTGAAGCTTTCTTT	CASSPGQGNTEAFF
TRBV11-2	TRBJ2-3	TRBD1	-	TGTGCCAGCAGTTCACAGGGGCTCCACACAGATACGCAGTATTTT	CASSSQGLHTDTQYF
TRBV7-8	TRBJ2-2	TRBD2	-	TGTGCCAGTTTGACTAGCGGGGCTCCCGGGGAGCTGTTTTTT	CASLTSGAPGELFF
TRBV5-6	TRBJ2-3	-	-	TGTGCCAGCAGCTTTCGCCAGGGAAGGATTCCAGATACGCAGTATTTT	CASSFRQGRIPDTQYF
TRBV19	TRBJ2-1	TRBD1	-	TGTGCCAGTAGTATAGGTATAAGGGGGAGACAGGGGGGAGCTTTTCTAAGCTCCTACAATGAGCAGTTCTTC	CASSIGIRGRQGGAFLSSYNEQFF
TRBV6-5	TRBJ2-2	TRBD2	-	TGTGCCAGCATCCCAGCGGGGGGGACCGGGGAGCTGTTTTTT	CASIPAGGTGELFF
TRBV6-5	TRBJ2-7	-	-	TGTGCCAGCAGTTACTCGACCGGGGTCGCCGAGGAGCAGTACTTC	CASSYSTGVAEEQYF
TRBV5-1	TRBJ1-4	-	-	TGCGCCAGCAGCTCCGGGACTCCAGGCGAAAAACTGTTTTTT	CASSSGTPGEKLFF
TRBV5-1	TRBJ1-1	-	-	TGCGCCAGCAGCCTAGGGTTTGGGGGACAAGATAACACTGAAGCTTTCTTT	CASSLGFGGQDNTEAFF
TRBV4-1	TRBJ2-1	-	-	TGCGCCAGCAGGTTCGGGAGTACCGGAAGGAATGAGCAGTTCTTC	CASRFGSTGRNEQFF
TRBV27	TRBJ2-3	TRBD2	-	TGTGCCAGCAGTGGGACTAGCGGAATTTATACTAGCACAGATACGCAGTATTTT	CASSGTSGIYTSTDTQYF
TRBV19	TRBJ1-1	TRBD1	once	TGTGCCAGTAGCCAACAGGGGAGTGGGACTGAAGCTTTCTTT	CASSQQGSGTEAFF
TRBV21-1	TRBJ2-4	-	-	TGTGCCAGCAGCAAACCCACAGTCCGGGGACTAGCGGGGGGTTCCGAAAACATTCAGTACTTC	CASSKPTVRGLAGGSENIQYF
TRBV2	TRBJ1-5	-	-	TGTGCCAGCAGTCGGGAACGAAACAATCAGCCCCAGCATTTT	CASSRERNNQPQHF